The entry below describes one T cell receptor (beta chain). No antigen is known for it. This sample is part of a study of T cell responses to AZD1222 COVID-19 vaccine. Study results and caveats: Across spike, vaccine-associated CD4 TCRs were found, dominant at 160-218 and 743-854. Repertoire collection took place solely once the T cell response had peaked. Donors were chiefly white British, with a greater number of females, and clonal diversity was perhaps underestimated.

The ends lost 3 bases at V and 5 bases at J; junction bases unmatched: 6. The CDR3 consists of 15 residues. Per the germline V gene, CDR1 is SNHLY and CDR2 is FYNNEI. Generated by immunoSEQ multiplex PCR, the TCRdb table keeps only in-frame clones and is missing some. Of over 85,000 clones detected, roughly 84% appear once; the ten largest clones hold 14%. The sample consisted of peripheral blood, taken 28 days after the second AZD1222 dose. The genes are TRBV2 and TRBJ1-4; 7 positions agree with TRBD1. The TCR was taken from an adult who received the AZD1222 COVID-19 vaccine. The CDR3 DNA follows: TGTGCCAGCAGTGAGGGACGACAGGGAAATGAAAAACTGTTTTTT. It codes for CASSEGRQGNEKLFF.